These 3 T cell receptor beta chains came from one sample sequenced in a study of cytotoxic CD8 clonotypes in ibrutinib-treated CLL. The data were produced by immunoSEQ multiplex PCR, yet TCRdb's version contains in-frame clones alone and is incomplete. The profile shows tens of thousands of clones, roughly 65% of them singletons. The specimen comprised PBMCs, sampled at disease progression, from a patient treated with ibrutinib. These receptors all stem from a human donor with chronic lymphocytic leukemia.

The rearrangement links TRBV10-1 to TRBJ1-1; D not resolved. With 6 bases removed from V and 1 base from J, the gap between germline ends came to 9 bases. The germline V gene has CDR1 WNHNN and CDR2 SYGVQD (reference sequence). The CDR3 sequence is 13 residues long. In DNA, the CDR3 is TGCGCCAGCAGAATGGACGGGAACACTGAAGCTTTCTTT. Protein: CASRMDGNTEAFF.

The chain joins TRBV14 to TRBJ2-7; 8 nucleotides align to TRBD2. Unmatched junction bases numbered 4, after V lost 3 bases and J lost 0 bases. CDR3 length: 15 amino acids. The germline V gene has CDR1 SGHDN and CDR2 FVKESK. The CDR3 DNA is TGTGCCAGCAGCCATAGGACTAGCTACTCCTACGAGCAGTACTTC. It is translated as CASSHRTSYSYEQYF.

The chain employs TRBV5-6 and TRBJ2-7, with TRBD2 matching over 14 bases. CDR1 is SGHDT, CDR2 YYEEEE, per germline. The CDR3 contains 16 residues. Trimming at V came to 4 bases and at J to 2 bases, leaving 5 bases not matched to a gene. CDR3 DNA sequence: TGTGCCAGCAGCGCGGGACTAGCGGGAGAAGCCTACGAGCAGTACTTC. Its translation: CASSAGLAGEAYEQYF.